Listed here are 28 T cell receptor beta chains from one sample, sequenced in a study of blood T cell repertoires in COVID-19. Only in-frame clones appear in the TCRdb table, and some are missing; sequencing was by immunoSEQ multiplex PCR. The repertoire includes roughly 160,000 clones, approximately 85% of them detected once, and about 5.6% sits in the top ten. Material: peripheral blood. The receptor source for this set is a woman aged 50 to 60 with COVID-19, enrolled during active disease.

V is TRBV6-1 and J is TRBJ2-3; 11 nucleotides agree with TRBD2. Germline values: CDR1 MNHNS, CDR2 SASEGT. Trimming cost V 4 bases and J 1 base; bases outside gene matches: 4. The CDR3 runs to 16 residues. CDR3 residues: CASSAKLAGGTDTQYF. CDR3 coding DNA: TGTGCCAGCAGTGCTAAACTAGCGGGGGGCACAGATACGCAGTATTTT.

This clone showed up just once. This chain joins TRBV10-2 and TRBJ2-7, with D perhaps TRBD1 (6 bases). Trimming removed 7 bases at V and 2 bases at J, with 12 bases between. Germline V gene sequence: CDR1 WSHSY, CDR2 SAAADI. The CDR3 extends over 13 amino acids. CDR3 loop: CASNPGETYEQYF. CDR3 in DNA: TGCGCCAGCAATCCAGGGGAAACCTACGAGCAGTACTTC.

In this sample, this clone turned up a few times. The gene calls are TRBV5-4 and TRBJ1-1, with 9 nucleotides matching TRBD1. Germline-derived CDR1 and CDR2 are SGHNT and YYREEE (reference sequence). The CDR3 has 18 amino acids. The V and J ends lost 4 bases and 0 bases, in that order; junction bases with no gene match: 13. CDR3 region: CASSPGQGIKGMNTEAFF. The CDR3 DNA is TGTGCCAGCAGCCCCGGACAGGGGATTAAGGGGATGAACACTGAAGCTTTCTTT.

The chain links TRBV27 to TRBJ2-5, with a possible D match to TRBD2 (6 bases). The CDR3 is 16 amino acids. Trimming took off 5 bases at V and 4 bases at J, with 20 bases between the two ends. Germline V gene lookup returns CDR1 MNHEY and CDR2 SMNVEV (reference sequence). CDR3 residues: CASSTQGGGTIETQYF. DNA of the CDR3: TGTGCCAGCAGTACTCAAGGTGGGGGGACGATAGAGACCCAGTACTTC.

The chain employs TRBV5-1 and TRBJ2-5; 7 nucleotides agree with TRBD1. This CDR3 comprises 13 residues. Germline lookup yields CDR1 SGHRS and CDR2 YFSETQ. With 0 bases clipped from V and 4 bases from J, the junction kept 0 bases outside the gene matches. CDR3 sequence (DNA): TGCGCCAGCAGCTTGGGGACAGGAGAGACCCAGTACTTC. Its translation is CASSLGTGETQYF. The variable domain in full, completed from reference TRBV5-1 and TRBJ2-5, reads KAGVTQTPRYLIKTRGQQVTLSCSPISGHRSVSWYQQTPGQGLQFLFEYFSETQRNKGNFPGRFSGRQFSNSRSEMNVSTLELGDSALYLCASSLGTGETQYFGPGTRLLVL.

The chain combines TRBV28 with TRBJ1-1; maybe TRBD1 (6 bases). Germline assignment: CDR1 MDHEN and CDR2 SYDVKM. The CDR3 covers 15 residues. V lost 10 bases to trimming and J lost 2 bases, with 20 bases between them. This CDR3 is CATSPRQAANTEAFF. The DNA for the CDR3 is TGTGCCACGAGCCCTCGACAGGCCGCTAACACTGAAGCTTTCTTT.

CDR3: CASDREQSDTQYF. CDR3 coding DNA: TGTGCCAGCGACAGGGAGCAATCAGATACGCAGTATTTT. The V call is TRBV21-1, the J call TRBJ2-3; the DNA was not used to check the table's D call, TRBD1. TRBV21-1 is a pseudogene locus. The CDR3 extends over 13 amino acids.

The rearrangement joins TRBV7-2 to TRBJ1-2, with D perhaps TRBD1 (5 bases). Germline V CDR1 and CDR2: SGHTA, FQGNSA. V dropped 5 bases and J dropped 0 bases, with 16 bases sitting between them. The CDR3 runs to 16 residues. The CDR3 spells CASSPVGGLANYGYTF. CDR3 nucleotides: TGTGCCAGCAGCCCTGTGGGGGGATTAGCTAACTATGGCTACACCTTC.

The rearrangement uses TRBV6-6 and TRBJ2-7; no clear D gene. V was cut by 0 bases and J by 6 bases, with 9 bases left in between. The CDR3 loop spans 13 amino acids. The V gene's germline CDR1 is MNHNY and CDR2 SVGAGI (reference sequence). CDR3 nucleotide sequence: TGTGCCAGCAGTTACTCTAGCTTCTTCGAGCAGTACTTC. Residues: CASSYSSFFEQYF.

This CDR3 is CASSYGARGDEQYF. CDR3 sequence (DNA): TGTGCCAGCAGTTACGGGGCCAGGGGTGACGAGCAGTACTTC. The chain has TRBV6-5 and TRBJ2-7; perhaps TRBD1 as D (6 bases). CDR1 and CDR2 (germline): MNHEY, SVGAGI. The CDR3 contains 14 residues. With 2 bases removed from V and 5 bases from J, the gap between germline ends came to 13 bases.

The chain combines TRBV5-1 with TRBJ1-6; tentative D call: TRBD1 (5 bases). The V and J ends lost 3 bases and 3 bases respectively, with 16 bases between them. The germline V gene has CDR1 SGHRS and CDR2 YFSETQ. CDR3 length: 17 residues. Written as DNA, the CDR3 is TGCGCCAGCAGCTCGGCGGAGGGGAGTAGCTATAATTCACCCCTCCACTTT. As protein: CASSSAEGSSYNSPLHF.

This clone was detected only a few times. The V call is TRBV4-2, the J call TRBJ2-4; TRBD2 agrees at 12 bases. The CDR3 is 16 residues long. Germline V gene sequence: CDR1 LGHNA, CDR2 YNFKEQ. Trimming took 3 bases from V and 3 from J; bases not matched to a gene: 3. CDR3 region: CASSQELAGGKNIQYF. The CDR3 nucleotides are TGTGCCAGCAGCCAGGAACTAGCGGGGGGCAAAAACATTCAGTACTTC.

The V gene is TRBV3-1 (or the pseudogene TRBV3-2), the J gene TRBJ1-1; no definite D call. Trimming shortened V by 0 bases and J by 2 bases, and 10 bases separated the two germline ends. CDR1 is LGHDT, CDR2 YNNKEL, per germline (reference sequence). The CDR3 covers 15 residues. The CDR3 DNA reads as TGTGCCAGCAGCCAAGACCGGTCGGGTAACACTGAAGCTTTCTTT. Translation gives CASSQDRSGNTEAFF.

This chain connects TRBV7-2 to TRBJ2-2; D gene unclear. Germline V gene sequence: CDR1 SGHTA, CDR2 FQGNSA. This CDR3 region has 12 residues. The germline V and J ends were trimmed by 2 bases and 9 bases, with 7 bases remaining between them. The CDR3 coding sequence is TGTGCCAGCAGCTTAACCCTAAGGGAGCTGTTTTTT. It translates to CASSLTLRELFF. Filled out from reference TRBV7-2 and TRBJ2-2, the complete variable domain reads GAGVSQSPSNKVTEKGKDVELRCDPISGHTALYWYRQSLGQGLEFLIYFQGNSAPDKSGLPSDRFSAERTGGSVSTLTIQRTQQEDSAVYLCASSLTLRELFFGEGSRLTVL.

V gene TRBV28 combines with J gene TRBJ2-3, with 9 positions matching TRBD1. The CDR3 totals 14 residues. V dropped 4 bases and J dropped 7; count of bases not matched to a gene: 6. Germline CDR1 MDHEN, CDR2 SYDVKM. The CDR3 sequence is CASSSGQGIYTQYF. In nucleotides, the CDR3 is TGTGCCAGCAGTTCCGGACAGGGGATCTATACGCAGTATTTT.

The CDR3 sequence is CATSDLQDEQYF. The CDR3 bases are TGTGCCACCAGTGATTTGCAGGACGAGCAGTACTTC. V gene TRBV24-1 combines with J gene TRBJ2-7; D is unclear. CDR3 size: 12 residues. Germline CDR1 KGHDR, CDR2 SFDVKD. V gave up 0 bases and J gave up 5 bases, with 4 bases separating them.

CDR3 DNA: TGTGCCATCGGACTTGACAATGAGCAGTTCTTC. It translates to CAIGLDNEQFF. The chain combines TRBV11-2 with TRBJ2-1; weak D call: TRBD2 (5 bases). This CDR3 has 11 residues. The V and J ends lost 10 bases and 5 bases respectively, with 9 bases between them. The V gene's germline CDR1 is SGHAT and CDR2 FQNNGV. Complete variable domain (other parts from reference TRBV11-2 and TRBJ2-1): EAGVAQSPRYKIIEKRQSVAFWCNPISGHATLYWYQQILGQGPKLLIQFQNNGVVDDSQLPKDRFSAERLKGVDSTLKIQPAKLEDSAVYLCAIGLDNEQFFGPGTRLTVL.

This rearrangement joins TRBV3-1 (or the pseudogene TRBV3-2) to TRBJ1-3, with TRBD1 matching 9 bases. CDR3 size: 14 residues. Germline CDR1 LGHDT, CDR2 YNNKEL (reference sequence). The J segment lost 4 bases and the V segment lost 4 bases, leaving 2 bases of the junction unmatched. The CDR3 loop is CASSRTGEGNTIYF. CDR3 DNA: TGTGCCAGCAGCCGGACAGGGGAAGGAAACACCATATATTTT.

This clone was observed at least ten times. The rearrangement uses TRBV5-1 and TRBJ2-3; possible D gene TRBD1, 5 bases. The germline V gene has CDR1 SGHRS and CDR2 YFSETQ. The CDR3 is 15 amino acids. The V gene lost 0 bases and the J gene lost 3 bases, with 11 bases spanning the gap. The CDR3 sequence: CASSLVSGLTDTQYF. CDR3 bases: TGCGCCAGCAGCTTGGTCTCAGGGTTGACAGATACGCAGTATTTT.

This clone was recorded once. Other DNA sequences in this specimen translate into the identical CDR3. The CDR3 DNA reads as TGTGCCAGCAGGACTAGCGGGGGGGCCTACGAGCAGTACTTC. It codes for CASRTSGGAYEQYF. The genes are TRBV7-2 and TRBJ2-7; 14 nucleotides line up with TRBD2. From germline, CDR1 is SGHTA and CDR2 FQGNSA. The CDR3 runs 14 residues. V was pared by 6 bases and J by 2 bases, with 0 bases of the junction left unmatched.

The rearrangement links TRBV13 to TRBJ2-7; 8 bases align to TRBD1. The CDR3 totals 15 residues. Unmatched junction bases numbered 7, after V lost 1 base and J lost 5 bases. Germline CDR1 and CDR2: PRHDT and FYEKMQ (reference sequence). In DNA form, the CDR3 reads TGTGCCAGCAGCTTAGTCGAGCAGGGGGCAAACGAGCAGTACTTC. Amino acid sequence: CASSLVEQGANEQYF.

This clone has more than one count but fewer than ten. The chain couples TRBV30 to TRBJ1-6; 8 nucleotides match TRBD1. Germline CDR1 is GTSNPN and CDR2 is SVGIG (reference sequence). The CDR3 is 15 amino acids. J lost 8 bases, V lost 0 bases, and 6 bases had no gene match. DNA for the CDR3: TGTGCCTGGAGTGTTCTCCTACAGGGGGATTCACCCCTCCACTTT. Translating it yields CAWSVLLQGDSPLHF.

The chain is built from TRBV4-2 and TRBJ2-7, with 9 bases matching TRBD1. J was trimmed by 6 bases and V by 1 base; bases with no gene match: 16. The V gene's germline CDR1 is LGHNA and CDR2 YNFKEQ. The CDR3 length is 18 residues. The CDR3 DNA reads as TGTGCCAGCAGCCAAGCCCGCTACGCCGGGACAGGGTGGTTCGAGCAGTACTTC. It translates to CASSQARYAGTGWFEQYF.

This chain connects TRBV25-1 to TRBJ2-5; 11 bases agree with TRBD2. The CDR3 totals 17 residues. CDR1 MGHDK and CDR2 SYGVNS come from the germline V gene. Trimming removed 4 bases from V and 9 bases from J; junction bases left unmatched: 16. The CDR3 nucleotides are TGTGCCAGCAGTGCCCCACACGGACTAGCGGGTCTTGGGGCCCAGTACTTC. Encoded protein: CASSAPHGLAGLGAQYF. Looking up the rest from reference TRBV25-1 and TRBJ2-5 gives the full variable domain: EADIYQTPRYLVIGTGKKITLECSQTMGHDKMYWYQQDPGMELHLIHYSYGVNSTEKGDLSSESTVSRIRTEHFPLTLESARPSHTSQYLCASSAPHGLAGLGAQYFGPGTRLLVL.

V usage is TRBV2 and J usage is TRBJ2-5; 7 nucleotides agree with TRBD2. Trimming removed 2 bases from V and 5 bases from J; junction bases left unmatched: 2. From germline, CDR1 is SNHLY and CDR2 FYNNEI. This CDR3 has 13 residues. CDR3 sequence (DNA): TGTGCCAGCAGTGAACGGGGGGTTGAGACCCAGTACTTC. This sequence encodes CASSERGVETQYF. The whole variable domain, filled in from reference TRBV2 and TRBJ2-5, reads EPEVTQTPSHQVTQMGQEVILRCVPISNHLYFYWYRQILGQKVEFLVSFYNNEISEKSEIFDDQFSVERPDGSNFTLKIRSTKLEDSAMYFCASSERGVETQYFGPGTRLLVL.

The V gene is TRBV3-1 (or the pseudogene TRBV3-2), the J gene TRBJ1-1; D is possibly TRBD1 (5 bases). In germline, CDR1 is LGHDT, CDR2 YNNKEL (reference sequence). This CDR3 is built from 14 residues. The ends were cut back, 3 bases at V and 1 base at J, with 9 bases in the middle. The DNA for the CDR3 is TGTGCCAGCAGCCACCAAACAGGGAACACTGAAGCTTTCTTT. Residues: CASSHQTGNTEAFF.

CDR3 sequence: CASSLVRGSYNEQFF. The CDR3 nucleotides read TGTGCCAGCAGCTTAGTCCGGGGTTCATACAATGAGCAGTTCTTC. This chain connects TRBV11-2 to TRBJ2-1; perhaps TRBD2 as D (5 bases). CDR1 SGHAT and CDR2 FQNNGV come from the germline V gene. V lost 1 base, J lost 4 bases, and 11 bases lay in between. The CDR3 is 15 residues long.

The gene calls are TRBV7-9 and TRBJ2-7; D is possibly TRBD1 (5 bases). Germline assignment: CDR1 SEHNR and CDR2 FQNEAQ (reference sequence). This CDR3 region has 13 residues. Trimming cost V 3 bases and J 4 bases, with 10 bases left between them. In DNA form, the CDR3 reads TGTGCCAGCAGCTTGCCACAGGAATACGAGCAGTACTTC. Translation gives CASSLPQEYEQYF.